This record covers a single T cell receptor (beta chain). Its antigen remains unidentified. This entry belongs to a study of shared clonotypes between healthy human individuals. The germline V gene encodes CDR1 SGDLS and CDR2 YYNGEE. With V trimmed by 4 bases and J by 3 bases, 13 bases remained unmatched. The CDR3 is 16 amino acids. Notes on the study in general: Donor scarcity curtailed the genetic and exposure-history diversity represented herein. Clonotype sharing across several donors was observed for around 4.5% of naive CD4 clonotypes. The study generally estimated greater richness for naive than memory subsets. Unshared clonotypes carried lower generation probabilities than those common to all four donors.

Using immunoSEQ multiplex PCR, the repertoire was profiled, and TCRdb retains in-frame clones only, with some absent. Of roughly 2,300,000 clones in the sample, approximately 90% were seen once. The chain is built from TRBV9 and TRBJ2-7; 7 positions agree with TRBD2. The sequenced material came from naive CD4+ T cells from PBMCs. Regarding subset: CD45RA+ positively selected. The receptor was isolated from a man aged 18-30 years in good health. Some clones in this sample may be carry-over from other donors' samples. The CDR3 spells CASSSPRASGNYEQYF. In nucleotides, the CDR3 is TGTGCCAGCAGCTCCCCGCGGGCTAGCGGAAACTACGAGCAGTACTTC.